The entry that follows covers one T cell receptor beta chain sequence. The specificity of this receptor is unknown. Base-call qualities are not available, and no considerably larger clone is one nucleotide away. TCR CDR3 regions were amplified from genomic DNA by multiplex PCR using the deep immunoSEQ assay. For each cell subset, the extracted genomic DNA was distributed evenly across all wells of several immunoSEQ 96-well plates, and each plate served as one replicate. For sorted subsets, approximately 210 ng of genomic DNA, equivalent to roughly 30,000 T cell genomes, went into each replicate PCR. The purified libraries were quantified using a Qubit 3.0 fluorometer, sized with a Bioanalyzer 2100, and then quantified again using the KAPA Library Quantification kit. Each immunoSEQ 96-well plate was sequenced on its own single-read 150-cycle Illumina NextSeq 550 flow cell. The paper's data handling went like this. Because the immunoSEQ output held only junctional sequences and lacked quality scores, the filtering could not match the filtering applied to full-length reads. To assign V/J genes and CDR3, sequences were annotated against IMGT germline references using PyIR, a Python wrapper for IgBLAST v1.9. Any read was removed if the V/J assignment was weak (E-value above 1e-6), the CDR3 was missing, or the read contained stop codons, out-of-frame junctions, or ambiguous translated residues. A V3J clonotype was defined by an identical inferred V gene, J gene, and CDR3 amino acid sequence. The percentage overlap between two repertoires was calculated by dividing the number of shared unique clonotypes by the size of the smaller repertoire. RTK rarefaction, the Chao1 estimator, and Recon v2.1 estimates of unobserved clonotypes were used to assess repertoire richness. For all TCRbeta clonotypes obtained by the gDNA method from four donors, generation probabilities were computed with OLGA. The immuneACCESS repertoire file appears here via TCRdb, limited to in-frame rearrangements. These files lack a portion of the clones; in checked studies, under half of the deficit traces to unresolved V genes, and the cause of the others is not known. The DNA was the basis for D and trimming; V, J and clone size are from that table. Present in this sample are roughly 1 million clones, more than 60% of which were seen just once. The ten top clones hold about 1.5% of the sample.

This entry is derived from a study of shared clonotypes between healthy human individuals (dated by TCRdb to the early 2020s). A note on the overall study: The cohort comprised a couple of women and a few men aged 18 to 49 years. Per donor, three plates each were used for CD4 naive and CD4 memory, two for CD8 naive, and one for CD8 memory. The study deeply sequenced blood TCR repertoires of five healthy adults to estimate repertoire size and the extent of clonotype sharing between individuals. To increase sequencing depth and limit assay-specific biases, TCR repertoire library preparation and sequencing were carried out by different laboratories using diverse techniques. Per donor, leukapheresis produced somewhere between about 0.94 and 10 billion PBMCs.

Broader findings and caveats from the paper: Clonotypes shared by all four sorted-subset donors showed higher generation probabilities than non-shared clonotypes. Rarefaction of sorted-subset datasets indicated incomplete sequencing despite the large sequencing depth. Because the study included only a small number of donors, the genetic and exposure-history diversity represented was limited. Naive subsets generally had larger estimated clonotype richness than memory subsets. Pairwise subsampling indicated that sequencing depth was expected to affect the degree of clonotype sharing among donors. Sharing across a handful of donors was observed for around 5% of naive CD4, around 3.5% of naive CD8, about 2.5% of memory CD4, and over 0.3% of memory CD8 clonotypes. Sampling was restricted to blood, and TCR repertoires in tissue are likely to differ from TCR repertoires in blood.

The donors were healthy, HIV-negative adults who had no recently reported acute infections or vaccinations. All donors were Caucasian adults living in Nashville, Tennessee, USA. CD4+ T cells were enriched through magnetic negative selection, after which naive cells were positively selected on CD45RA and the remaining negative fraction served as the memory subset. Blood was obtained by leukapheresis, after which PBMCs were separated by Ficoll-Histopaque density gradient centrifugation and cryopreserved in liquid nitrogen vapor phase. Analytical flow cytometry was used to check the purity and quantity of every magnetically sorted T cell population. From each sorted fraction, genomic DNA was isolated and quantified by UV absorbance on a Nanodrop 2000c. Trimming removed 0 bases from V and 1 base from J, leaving 7 bases between the germline ends. The germline V gene encodes CDR1 SGDLS and CDR2 YYNGEE. From its cysteine to its phenylalanine, the CDR3 spans 15 amino acids. Left in the record is the CDR3 DNA by itself, 45 bases read in frame from the first base.

The chain couples TRBV9 to TRBJ2-2; the D gene assignment is ambiguous. The TCR originated in a man between 18 and 35 years old in good health. Sequencing used memory CD4+ T cells sorted from blood. The cell subset or site label corresponds to: CD45RA-negative fraction. CDR3 loop: CASSVALLNTGELFF. The DNA is TGTGCCAGCAGCGTAGCCCTTTTGAACACCGGGGAGCTGTTTTTT.